The 22 T cell receptor beta chains below were found in one sample sequenced in a study of regulatory T cells in long-lasting Graves disease. Described time point: newly diagnosed GD, antithyroid drugs for less than 3 months. After RNA was extracted from PBMCs, the TCR library was made from it. Arm-PCR with iRepertoire HTBI primers amplified the CDR3 regions for these TCR beta libraries. TCRdb reprocessed the multiplex PCR reads via MiXCR and lists one record per CDR3 protein. This table has 400,000 to 500,000 distinct CDR3 sequences, 12% to 15% appearing once. This same sample was also part of a study on T cells in Graves' hyperthyroidism and ophthalmopathy.

Sequencing was performed on peripheral blood mononuclear cells (PBMCs), taken at new diagnosis, from a patient treated with antithyroid drugs. These receptors were taken from a woman in her fifties or sixties with Graves disease.

This clonotype was counted ten times or more. The chain employs TRBV18 and TRBJ2-7, with 7 bases fitting TRBD2. CDR3 length equals 15 residues. The germline gives CDR1 KGHSH, CDR2 LQKENI. Losses at the gene ends were 8 bases for V and 2 bases for J; bases not matched to a gene: 12. CDR3 sequence (DNA): TGTGCCAGCAGTCCCGATAGCGGGTCGACCTACGAGCAGTACTTC. Translation gives CASSPDSGSTYEQYF.

This clonotype was detected many times. This chain connects TRBV11-2 to TRBJ1-1; unclear D gene. Per the germline V gene, CDR1 is SGHAT and CDR2 is FQNNGV. V was shortened by 6 bases and J by 5 bases, with 10 bases between the two germline ends. The CDR3 runs 12 residues. The CDR3 region is CASSEGWTEAFF. Written as DNA, the CDR3 is TGTGCCAGCAGTGAGGGATGGACTGAAGCTTTCTTT.

This clonotype was detected once. The rearrangement links TRBV19 to TRBJ2-3; no clear D gene. The germline CDR1 and CDR2 sequences are LNHDA and SQIVND (reference sequence). The CDR3 runs 15 residues. V lost 5 bases to trimming and J lost 0 bases, with 12 bases between them. The CDR3 sequence is CASSRAKTSTDTQYF. CDR3 nucleotides: TGTGCCAGTAGTCGAGCGAAGACCAGCACAGATACGCAGTATTTT.

For this clonotype: This sequence may be a read error, since a much larger clone differs from it by one base. The chain couples TRBV11-2 to TRBJ2-7; 11 nucleotides line up with TRBD2. Germline V gives CDR1 SGHAT, CDR2 FQNNGV. The CDR3 is made up of 14 amino acids. In nucleotides, the CDR3 is TGTGCCAGCAGCCGTAGCGGGAGGGCCTACGGGCAGTACTTC. It translates to CASSRSGRAYGQYF.

This clonotype was detected many times. This chain links TRBV7-8 with TRBJ1-5, with D perhaps matching TRBD1 (6 bases). The germline V gene has CDR1 SGHVS and CDR2 FQNEAQ. The V end lost 5 bases, the J end lost 1 base, and 9 bases lay between the germline ends. This CDR3 comprises 14 residues. The CDR3 sequence: CASSLDRSNQPQHF. In nucleotides, the CDR3 is TGTGCCAGCAGCCTGGACAGAAGCAATCAGCCCCAGCATTTT. The full variable domain, rest sourced from reference TRBV7-8 and TRBJ1-5, is GAGVSQSPRYKVAKRGQDVALRCDPISGHVSLFWYQQALGQGPEFLTYFQNEAQLDKSGLPSDRFFAERPEGSVSTLKIQRTQQEDSAVYLCASSLDRSNQPQHFGDGTRLSIL.

The chain employs TRBV28 and TRBJ1-1; 9 bases are shared with TRBD1. Germline CDR1 is MDHEN and CDR2 is SYDVKM. CDR3 size: 15 residues. The trim removed 5 bases at V and 3 bases at J, leaving 7 bases unmatched. CDR3 loop: CASSGYRGPDTEAFF. The CDR3, as DNA: TGTGCCAGCAGTGGTTACAGGGGGCCGGACACTGAAGCTTTCTTT.

This clonotype was counted at least ten times. The rearrangement uses TRBV29-1 and TRBJ2-1; no clear D gene. CDR1 is SQVTM, CDR2 ANQGSEA, per germline. The CDR3 sequence is 14 residues long. V shed 4 bases and J shed 0 bases, with 10 bases lying between them. This CDR3 is CSVGSASSYNEQFF. DNA for the CDR3: TGCAGCGTTGGATCCGCGAGCTCCTACAATGAGCAGTTCTTC.

The gene calls are TRBV14 and TRBJ2-7; possible D gene TRBD2, 7 bases. The CDR3 is made up of 15 amino acids. V gave up 3 bases and J gave up 3 bases, with 15 bases separating them. Germline assignment: CDR1 SGHDN and CDR2 FVKESK. The CDR3 loop reads CASSHWGGGDYEQYF. In DNA form, the CDR3 reads TGTGCCAGCAGCCATTGGGGAGGGGGTGACTACGAGCAGTACTTC.

The rearrangement links TRBV5-1 to TRBJ1-3; no clear D gene. CDR3 length: 16 amino acids. Germline V CDR1 and CDR2: SGHRS, YFSETQ. V was clipped by 1 base and J by 0 bases, with 11 bases between them. CDR3 amino acids: CASSLNTPRSGNTIYF. The CDR3 DNA follows: TGCGCCAGCAGCTTGAATACCCCCCGCTCTGGAAACACCATATATTTT.

There are a few counts of this clonotype. This sequence joins TRBV7-9 and TRBJ2-1; TRBD2 aligns across 10 bases. V lost 6 bases to trimming and J lost 4 bases; unmatched junction nucleotides: 18. CDR1 SEHNR and CDR2 FQNEAQ come from the germline V gene (reference sequence). The length of the CDR3 is 19 residues. The CDR3 loop is CASSSKVASGSLTYNEQFF. The CDR3 nucleotides are TGTGCCAGCAGTTCAAAGGTGGCTAGCGGGAGTCTGACTTACAATGAGCAGTTCTTC.

This clonotype came up many times. The chain has TRBV2 and TRBJ2-1; 11 bases fit TRBD2. The junction had 10 bases not matched to a gene; V was cut back by 7 bases and J by 5 bases. The CDR3 spans 16 residues. Germline CDR1 is SNHLY and CDR2 is FYNNEI. Written as DNA, the CDR3 is TGTGCCAGCATTAAACTGACTAGCGGGATTAACAATGAGCAGTTCTTC. It is translated as CASIKLTSGINNEQFF.

V usage is TRBV5-8 and J usage is TRBJ1-2; 12 positions match TRBD1. Trimming at V came to 4 bases and at J to 8 bases, leaving 12 bases not matched to a gene. The CDR3 has 16 residues. Germline values: CDR1 SGHTS, CDR2 YDEGEE. CDR3 bases: TGTGCCAGCAGCCAAGATGGGACAGGGGGCGTCTTAGGCTACACCTTC. Protein product: CASSQDGTGGVLGYTF.

The table lists this clonotype with many counts. This sequence joins TRBV12-3 or TRBV12-4 and TRBJ2-7; D call uncertain. Trimming removed 3 bases at V and 2 bases at J, with 8 bases between. CDR3 length equals 13 residues. The CDR3 spells CASSFEDPYEQYF. CDR3 DNA: TGTGCCAGCAGTTTCGAGGACCCCTACGAGCAGTACTTC.

As concerns this clonotype: Possible read error: a much larger clone is one base away. The chain has TRBV6-2 or TRBV6-3 and TRBJ1-1; D not resolved. V lost 0 bases and J 7 bases, leaving 12 bases between the germline ends. This CDR3 is built from 14 residues. Germline V gene sequence: CDR1 MNHEY, CDR2 SVGEGT. The CDR3 sequence is CASSYSPRLFEAFF. The CDR3 DNA sequence: TGTGCCAGCAGTTACTCACCGAGACTCTTTGAAGCTTTCTTT.

This clonotype was recorded at least ten times. V gene TRBV27 combines with J gene TRBJ2-1; no clear D gene. The V gene's germline CDR1 is MNHEY and CDR2 SMNVEV (reference sequence). There are 15 residues in the CDR3. V lost 2 bases to trimming and J lost 4 bases, with 12 bases between them. For the CDR3, the DNA is TGTGCCAGCAGTTTAATGTCTTTGGGATACAATGAGCAGTTCTTC. Residues: CASSLMSLGYNEQFF.

The chain combines TRBV7-8 with TRBJ2-7, with 12 bases that match TRBD2. The V gene's germline CDR1 is SGHVS and CDR2 FQNEAQ. The V and J ends lost 5 bases and 6 bases, in that order; junction bases with no gene match: 11. This CDR3 has 16 amino acids. In DNA form, the CDR3 reads TGTGCCAGCAGCCCACCGACTAGCGGGAGTATCGTCGAGCAGTACTTC. It is translated as CASSPPTSGSIVEQYF.

This sequence joins TRBV28 and TRBJ1-5, with D maybe TRBD1 (6 bases). Germline V gives CDR1 MDHEN, CDR2 SYDVKM. With 10 bases removed from V and 3 bases from J, the gap between germline ends came to 7 bases. The CDR3 contains 11 residues. Here the CDR3 reads CATGVNQPQHF. The CDR3 DNA sequence: TGTGCCACAGGGGTCAATCAGCCCCAGCATTTT.

This clonotype was detected a few times. This rearrangement joins TRBV6-1 to TRBJ1-4; unclear D gene. Germline CDR1 MNHNS, CDR2 SASEGT. The CDR3 is made up of 12 amino acids. V was pared by 5 bases and J by 2 bases, with 3 bases between. In DNA form, the CDR3 reads TGTGCCAGCAGTCCTACTAATGAAAAACTGTTTTTT. Protein sequence: CASSPTNEKLFF.

The chain joins TRBV28 to TRBJ2-3; TRBD2 aligns across 11 bases. V was clipped by 3 bases and J by 1 base; unmatched bases: 6. Germline CDR1 is MDHEN and CDR2 is SYDVKM. The CDR3 is 17 amino acids. This CDR3 reads CASSLVAGGPRTDTQYF. CDR3 sequence (DNA): TGTGCCAGCAGTTTGGTAGCGGGAGGGCCTCGCACAGATACGCAGTATTTT. The whole variable domain, remainder taken from reference TRBV28 and TRBJ2-3, is DVKVTQSSRYLVKRTGEKVFLECVQDMDHENMFWYRQDPGLGLRLIYFSYDVKMKEKGDIPEGYSVSREKKERFSLILESASTNQTSMYLCASSLVAGGPRTDTQYFGPGTRLTVL.

The chain combines TRBV9 with TRBJ2-7; D is ambiguous. Trimming removed 0 bases at V and 6 bases at J, with 10 bases between. This CDR3 spans 13 amino acids. Germline V lookup: CDR1 SGDLS, CDR2 YYNGEE. The CDR3 spells CASSVGLYGEQYF. The DNA of the CDR3 is TGTGCCAGCAGCGTAGGGCTATATGGCGAGCAGTACTTC.

Many counts were recorded for this clonotype. The rearrangement links TRBV11-2 to TRBJ2-2; D not resolved. CDR1 is SGHAT, CDR2 FQNNGV, per germline. V lost 1 base and J 0 bases, leaving 12 bases between the germline ends. CDR3 size: 17 residues. The CDR3 sequence is CASSLASWKSNTGELFF. CDR3 nucleotide sequence: TGTGCCAGCAGCTTAGCCTCGTGGAAATCGAACACCGGGGAGCTGTTTTTT.

Only a few counts were recorded for this clonotype. This chain connects TRBV4-1 to TRBJ1-5, with no clear D. In germline, CDR1 is MGHRA, CDR2 YSYEKL. This CDR3 region has 14 residues. Trimming removed 3 bases from V and 7 bases from J, with 13 bases in between. CDR3 sequence reads: CASSQVLAEQPQHF. The CDR3 DNA reads as TGCGCCAGCAGCCAGGTCCTGGCCGAACAGCCCCAGCATTTT.